These T cell receptor beta chains were read from a single sample in a study of CD8+ T cells in alopecia areata. Sequencing used immunoSEQ multiplex PCR; TCRdb keeps in-frame clones, though not all of them. Found here are 5,700 or so clones, roughly 63% of them singletons; the top ten hold 11%. The specimen comprised skin, sampled at week 0. These receptor sequences come from a human donor with alopecia areata. Each CDR3 is given with its conserved first and last residue. The D gene is left open where the match is weak. The listing skips clone size in some rows; elsewhere it reads once, few, many or a size class.

abundance | j_gene | d_gene | v_gene | CDR3aa | CDR3nt
. | TRBJ2-7 | TRBD2 | TRBV5-1 | CASSFTSGGRYEQYF | TGCGCCAGCTCCTTTACTAGCGGGGGACGCTACGAGCAGTACTTC
. | TRBJ1-2 | TRBD1 | TRBV6-5 | CASALDRAYGYTF | TGTGCCAGCGCACTTGACAGGGCCTATGGCTACACCTTC
. | TRBJ2-1 | TRBD2 | TRBV7-2 | CASSARLAGGHRNEQFF | TGTGCCAGCAGCGCCCGACTAGCGGGGGGGCATAGGAATGAGCAGTTCTTC
. | TRBJ2-1 | TRBD1 | TRBV5-1 | CASSLGTARGEQFF | TGCGCCAGCAGCCTGGGGACAGCCAGGGGTGAGCAGTTCTTC
. | TRBJ2-5 | . | TRBV5-1 | CASSLEIQETQYF | TGCGCCAGCAGCTTGGAGATACAAGAGACCCAGTACTTC
. | TRBJ2-3 | . | TRBV5-4 | CASSPRDRPDTQYF | TGTGCCAGCAGCCCGCGGGACAGACCAGATACGCAGTATTTT
. | TRBJ2-7 | . | TRBV6-1 | CASSVGVSYEQYF | TGTGCCAGCAGTGTCGGCGTATCCTACGAGCAGTACTTC
. | TRBJ2-3 | TRBD2 | TRBV4-2 | CASSQGLAGGPSTDTQYF | TGTGCCAGCAGCCAAGGACTAGCGGGGGGGCCTAGCACAGATACGCAGTATTTT
few | TRBJ1-4 | . | TRBV29-1 | CSVSNNEKLFF | TGCAGCGTTAGCAATAATGAAAAACTGTTTTTT
. | TRBJ2-5 | TRBD2 | TRBV5-1 | CASSLAGLAVKETQYF | TGCGCCAGCAGCTTGGCGGGACTAGCGGTCAAAGAGACCCAGTACTTC
. | TRBJ2-5 | TRBD2 | TRBV2 | CASSRRLAETETQYF | TGTGCCAGCAGCCGCCGACTAGCGGAAACAGAGACCCAGTACTTC
. | TRBJ2-5 | . | TRBV11-3 | CASSRAAIQETQYF | TGTGCCAGCTCCCGGGCGGCGATACAAGAGACCCAGTACTTC
few | TRBJ2-4 | . | TRBV7-9 | CASSLGSQIQYF | TGTGCCAGCAGCTTAGGTAGTCAGATTCAGTACTTC
. | TRBJ2-7 | . | TRBV2 | CASSTGGIGYEQYF | TGTGCCAGCAGCACCGGAGGAATCGGCTACGAGCAGTACTTC
few | TRBJ2-7 | TRBD1 | TRBV5-1 | CASSSTGGGYEQYF | TGCGCCAGCAGCTCGACAGGGGGCGGGTACGAGCAGTACTTC
. | TRBJ2-1 | . | TRBV4-3 | CASSRAQGYDEQFF | TGCGCCAGCAGCCGAGCACAGGGCTACGATGAGCAGTTCTTC